These 17 T cell receptor beta chains were sequenced from one sample in a study of siplizumab effects on memory and regulatory T cells. Using immunoSEQ multiplex PCR, the repertoire was profiled, and TCRdb retains in-frame clones only, with some absent. Here the sample spans some 100,000 clones, roughly 96% being singletons. The sample consisted of naive CD4+ T cells sorted from blood. These receptors all stem from a human donor in good health.

The rearrangement joins TRBV18 to TRBJ2-7; D is unresolved. Deletions cut 2 bases from V and 4 bases from J, with 12 bases between. From germline, CDR1 is KGHSH and CDR2 LQKENI. The CDR3 spans 14 residues. Here the CDR3 DNA reads TGTGCCAGCTCACCAACCAGGCAGGAATACGAGCAGTACTTC. Amino acids: CASSPTRQEYEQYF.

This clone was counted a single time. The chain is built from TRBV9 and TRBJ2-5; TRBD2 matches at 8 bases. From germline, CDR1 is SGDLS and CDR2 YYNGEE. The trim removed 3 bases at V and 3 bases at J, leaving 4 bases unmatched. CDR3 size: 14 residues. This CDR3 is CASSGPAGEETQYF. The CDR3 DNA reads as TGTGCCAGCAGCGGCCCAGCGGGGGAAGAGACCCAGTACTTC.

This clone was recorded a few times. The rearrangement joins TRBV28 to TRBJ2-7, with a weak D call TRBD2 (6 bases). V was shortened by 8 bases and J by 0 bases, with 11 bases between the two germline ends. Germline V gives CDR1 MDHEN, CDR2 SYDVKM. CDR3 length: 13 residues. Here the CDR3 reads CASGGGVSYEQYF. DNA of the CDR3: TGTGCCAGCGGCGGCGGGGTCTCCTACGAGCAGTACTTC.

V usage is TRBV28 and J usage is TRBJ2-2; 12 nucleotides match TRBD2. Germline CDR1 MDHEN, CDR2 SYDVKM. V lost 3 bases and J lost 0; bases outside the gene matches: 11. The CDR3 loop spans 20 amino acids. The CDR3 region has the DNA TGTGCCAGCAGTTTTATCTACAGTCTAGCGGGGGGGCCGAACACCGGGGAGCTGTTTTTT. It yields the protein CASSFIYSLAGGPNTGELFF.

The chain is built from TRBV5-4 and TRBJ2-1, with a tentative D call TRBD1 (5 bases). Germline CDR1 reads SGHNT; CDR2 reads YYREEE (reference sequence). Trimming took 0 bases from V and 10 from J, leaving 8 bases between them. CDR3 length: 12 residues. CDR3 residues: CASSLDRLEQFF. DNA of the CDR3: TGTGCCAGCAGCTTGGACAGGTTGGAGCAGTTCTTC.

The V and J genes are TRBV6-5 and TRBJ2-3; 16 bases line up with TRBD2. V gave up 2 bases and J gave up 4 bases; unmatched junction bases: 0. The CDR3 sequence is 16 residues long. Germline loops: CDR1 MNHEY, CDR2 SVGAGI. Here the CDR3 DNA reads TGTGCCAGCAGTTACGGGACTAGCGGGGGGGCAGATACGCAGTATTTT. It translates to CASSYGTSGGADTQYF.

The chain uses TRBV6-5 and TRBJ1-1; perhaps TRBD1 as D (6 bases). CDR1 and CDR2 (germline): MNHEY, SVGAGI. The V and J ends lost 5 bases and 0 bases respectively, with 10 bases between them. This CDR3 spans 14 amino acids. The CDR3 loop is CASSTGTVNTEAFF. The CDR3 DNA follows: TGTGCCAGCAGTACAGGGACGGTGAACACTGAAGCTTTCTTT.

The V call is TRBV6-5, the J call TRBJ2-7; TRBD1 might be the D (6 bases). The germline gives CDR1 MNHEY, CDR2 SVGAGI. CDR3 length: 15 amino acids. Trimming stripped 2 bases from V and 2 bases from J, with 13 bases between. The DNA of the CDR3 is TGTGCCAGCAGTTACAAAAGGACAGATACCTACGAGCAGTACTTC. As protein: CASSYKRTDTYEQYF.

This sequence joins TRBV6-1 and TRBJ1-2; 7 bases map to TRBD1. CDR3 length: 13 residues. Germline CDR1 is MNHNS and CDR2 is SASEGT. Trimming took 7 bases from V and 1 from J; bases not matched to a gene: 3. The CDR3 DNA reads TGTGCCAGCACTCGACAGGGTAACTATGGCTACACCTTC. Protein product: CASTRQGNYGYTF.

This clone has a single count. This sequence joins TRBV7-6 and TRBJ2-2; the match to TRBD2 covers 7 bases. The length of the CDR3 is 15 residues. CDR1 is SGHVS, CDR2 FNYEAQ, per germline. The V gene end was trimmed by 6 bases and the J gene end by 4 bases; junction bases not matched to a gene: 8. CDR3 loop: CASSGLGGFTGELFF. For the CDR3, the DNA is TGTGCCAGCAGTGGACTAGGCGGGTTCACCGGGGAGCTGTTTTTT.

The V call is TRBV19, the J call TRBJ1-3; TRBD1 is a possible D gene (5 bases). The germline V and J ends were trimmed by 8 bases and 2 bases, with 10 bases remaining between them. The CDR3 extends over 13 amino acids. Looked up from germline, CDR1 is LNHDA and CDR2 is SQIVND (reference sequence). Here the CDR3 reads CASWRGPGNTIYF. As DNA, the CDR3 is TGTGCCAGTTGGAGGGGACCTGGAAACACCATATATTTT.

The chain recombines TRBV6-5 with TRBJ2-1; D is perhaps TRBD1 or TRBD2 (5 bases each). CDR1 is MNHEY, CDR2 SVGAGI, per germline. The V and J ends lost 6 bases and 6 bases respectively, with 12 bases between them. The CDR3 loop spans 13 amino acids. The CDR3 region has the DNA TGTGCCAGCAGGAGGGGTTTTAGCAATGAGCAGTTCTTC. Encoded protein: CASRRGFSNEQFF.

As for this clone: This same CDR3 is encoded by further DNA sequences in the sample. The chain employs TRBV4-1 and TRBJ2-5; D is tentatively TRBD1 or TRBD2 (6 bases each). This CDR3 region has 17 residues. Germline CDR1 is MGHRA and CDR2 is YSYEKL. The ends were cut back, 1 base at V and 2 bases at J, with 17 bases in the middle. In DNA form, the CDR3 reads TGCGCCAGCAGCCAAGTTGCTTTGGGGGGCCGGCAAGAGACCCAGTACTTC. Its translation: CASSQVALGGRQETQYF.

J is TRBJ2-1 and V is TRBV7-7; D may correspond to TRBD1 or TRBD2 (5 bases each). V was pared by 5 bases and J by 8 bases, with 19 bases between. From germline, CDR1 is SSHAT and CDR2 FNYEAQ (reference sequence). This CDR3 has 15 amino acids. CDR3 bases: TGTGCCAGCAGCCCCACCTCCGGGACCACTTATGAGCAGTTCTTC. Protein sequence: CASSPTSGTTYEQFF.

V is TRBV7-9 and J is TRBJ1-1; 7 bases line up with TRBD1. The CDR3 spans 14 residues. The germline V gene has CDR1 SEHNR and CDR2 FQNEAQ (reference sequence). The J segment lost 1 base and the V segment lost 5 bases, leaving 4 bases of the junction unmatched. CDR3 region: CASSTTGPNTEAFF. DNA for the CDR3: TGTGCCAGCAGCACGACAGGGCCGAACACTGAAGCTTTCTTT.

The rearrangement uses TRBV10-2 and TRBJ2-1; D is possibly TRBD2 (5 bases). Trimming pared 7 bases from V and 9 bases from J, leaving 10 bases between. This CDR3 is built from 11 residues. The germline CDR1 and CDR2 sequences are WSHSY and SAAADI. CDR3 DNA: TGCGCCAGCACTACCGCGGGTGAGCAGTTCTTC. This sequence encodes CASTTAGEQFF.

This clone has more than one count but fewer than ten. The CDR3 reads CASSRQGAGNSPLHF. CDR3 sequence (DNA): TGTGCCAGCAGTCGACAGGGGGCAGGTAATTCACCCCTCCACTTT. This chain links TRBV2 with TRBJ1-6; 10 bases fit TRBD1. This CDR3 spans 15 amino acids. V shed 5 bases and J 6 bases; nucleotides not matched to a gene: 4. The germline V gene has CDR1 SNHLY and CDR2 FYNNEI.